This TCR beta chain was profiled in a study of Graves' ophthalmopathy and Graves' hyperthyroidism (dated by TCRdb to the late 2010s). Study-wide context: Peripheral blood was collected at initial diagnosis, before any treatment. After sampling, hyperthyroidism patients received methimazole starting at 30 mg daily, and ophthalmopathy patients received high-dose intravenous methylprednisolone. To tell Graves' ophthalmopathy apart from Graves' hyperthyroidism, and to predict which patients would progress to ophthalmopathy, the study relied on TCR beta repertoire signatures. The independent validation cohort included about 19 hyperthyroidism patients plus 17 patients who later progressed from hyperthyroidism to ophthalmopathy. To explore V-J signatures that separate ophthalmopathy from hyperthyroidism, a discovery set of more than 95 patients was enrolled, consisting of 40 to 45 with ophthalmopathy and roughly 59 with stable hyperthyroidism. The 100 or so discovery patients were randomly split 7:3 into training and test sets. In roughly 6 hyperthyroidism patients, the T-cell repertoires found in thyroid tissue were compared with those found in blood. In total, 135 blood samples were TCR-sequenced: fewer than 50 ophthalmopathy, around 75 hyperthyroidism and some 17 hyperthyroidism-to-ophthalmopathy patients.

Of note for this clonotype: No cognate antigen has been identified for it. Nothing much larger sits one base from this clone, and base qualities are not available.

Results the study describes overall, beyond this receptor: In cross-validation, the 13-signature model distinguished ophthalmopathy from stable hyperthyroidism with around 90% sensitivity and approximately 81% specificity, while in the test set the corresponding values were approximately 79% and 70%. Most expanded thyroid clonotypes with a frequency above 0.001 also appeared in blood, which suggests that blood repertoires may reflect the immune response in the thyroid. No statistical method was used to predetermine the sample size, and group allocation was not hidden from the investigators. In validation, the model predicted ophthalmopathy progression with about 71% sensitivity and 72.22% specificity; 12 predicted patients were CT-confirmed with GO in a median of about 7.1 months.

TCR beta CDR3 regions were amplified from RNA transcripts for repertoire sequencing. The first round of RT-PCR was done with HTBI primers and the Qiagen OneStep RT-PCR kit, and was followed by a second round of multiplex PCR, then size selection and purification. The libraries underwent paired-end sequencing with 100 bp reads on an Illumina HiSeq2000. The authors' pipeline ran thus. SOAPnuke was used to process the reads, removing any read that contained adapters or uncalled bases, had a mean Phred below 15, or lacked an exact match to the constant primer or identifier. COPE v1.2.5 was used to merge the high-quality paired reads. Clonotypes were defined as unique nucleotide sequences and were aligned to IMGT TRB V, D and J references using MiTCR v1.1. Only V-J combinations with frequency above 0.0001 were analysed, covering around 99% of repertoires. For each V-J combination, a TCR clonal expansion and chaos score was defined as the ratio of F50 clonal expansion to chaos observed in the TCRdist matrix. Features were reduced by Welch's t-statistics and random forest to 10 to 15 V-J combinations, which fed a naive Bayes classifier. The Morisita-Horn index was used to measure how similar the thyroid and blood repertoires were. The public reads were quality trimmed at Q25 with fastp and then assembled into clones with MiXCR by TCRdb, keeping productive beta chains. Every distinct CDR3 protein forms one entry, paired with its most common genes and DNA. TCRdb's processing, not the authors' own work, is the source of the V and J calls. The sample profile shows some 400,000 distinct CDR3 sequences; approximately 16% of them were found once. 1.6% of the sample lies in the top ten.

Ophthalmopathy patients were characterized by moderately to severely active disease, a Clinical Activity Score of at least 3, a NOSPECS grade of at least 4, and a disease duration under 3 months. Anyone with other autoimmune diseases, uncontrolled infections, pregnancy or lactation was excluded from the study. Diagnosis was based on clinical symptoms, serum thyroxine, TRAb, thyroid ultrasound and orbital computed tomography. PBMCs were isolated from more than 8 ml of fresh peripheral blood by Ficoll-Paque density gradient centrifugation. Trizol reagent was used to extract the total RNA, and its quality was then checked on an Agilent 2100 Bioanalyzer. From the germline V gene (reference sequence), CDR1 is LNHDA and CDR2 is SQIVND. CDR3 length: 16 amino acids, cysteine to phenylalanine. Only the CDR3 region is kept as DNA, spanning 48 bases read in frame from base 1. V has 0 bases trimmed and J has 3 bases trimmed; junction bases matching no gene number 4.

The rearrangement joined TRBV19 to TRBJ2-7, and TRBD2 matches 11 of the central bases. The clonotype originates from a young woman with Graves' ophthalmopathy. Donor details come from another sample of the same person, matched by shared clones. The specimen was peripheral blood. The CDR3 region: CASSIDRLAGGYEQYF. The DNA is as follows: TGTGCCAGTAGTATAGATCGGCTAGCGGGAGGCTACGAGCAGTACTTC.